The 17 T cell receptor beta chains in this list originate from one sample, sequenced in a study of cytomegalovirus exposure and HLA in healthy donors. It was with 60 Vbeta and 13 Jbeta primers that the PCR ran. The assay was immunoSEQ multiplex PCR, and TCRdb's table has in-frame clones only and misses some. The data hold roughly 130,000 clones, with 80% observed a single time. Specimen: PBMCs. These receptors came from a male donor in good health and CMV-seropositive.

The J gene is TRBJ1-1, the V gene TRBV11-2; tentatively, D is TRBD1 (6 bases). The length of the CDR3 is 14 residues. Trimming shortened V by 0 bases and J by 6 bases, and 11 bases separated the two germline ends. Looked up from germline, CDR1 is SGHAT and CDR2 is FQNNGV. The CDR3 sequence: CASSLDDRSAEAFF. The CDR3 bases are TGTGCCAGCAGCTTAGATGACAGGAGCGCTGAAGCTTTCTTT.

This clone was seen a handful of times. The chain has TRBV19 and TRBJ2-1; perhaps TRBD1 as D (6 bases). This CDR3 region has 16 residues. Looked up from germline, CDR1 is LNHDA and CDR2 is SQIVND (reference sequence). V lost 6 bases, J lost 0 bases, and 15 bases lay in between. The DNA for the CDR3 is TGTGCCAGTAGCTACGGGGACACAGGCTCCTACAATGAGCAGTTCTTC. Its protein product is CASSYGDTGSYNEQFF.

The chain links TRBV6-1 to TRBJ2-7; weak D call: TRBD2 (6 bases). The CDR3 totals 14 residues. In germline, CDR1 is MNHNS, CDR2 SASEGT. The ends were cut back, 2 bases at V and 2 bases at J, with 10 bases in the middle. As DNA, the CDR3 is TGTGCCAGCAGTGAATGGCGGGGAACCTACGAGCAGTACTTC. Amino acids: CASSEWRGTYEQYF.

V and J are TRBV19 and TRBJ1-1; D might be TRBD1 (5 bases). V was clipped by 5 bases and J by 1 base, with 11 bases between them. CDR1 is LNHDA and CDR2 is SQIVND in the germline V gene (reference sequence). The CDR3 is 14 residues long. The CDR3 is CASSQGLGNTEAFF. As DNA, the CDR3 is TGTGCCAGTAGTCAGGGATTGGGGAACACTGAAGCTTTCTTT.

This clone was observed a handful of times. The V gene is TRBV18, the J gene TRBJ2-7, with no clear D. Germline V gives CDR1 KGHSH, CDR2 LQKENI. The ends were cut back, 0 bases at V and 3 bases at J, with 6 bases in the middle. This CDR3 has 13 amino acids. The CDR3 DNA follows: TGTGCCAGCTCACCACCGGGCGACTACGAGCAGTACTTC. Amino acids: CASSPPGDYEQYF. Full variable domain (rest looked up from reference TRBV18 and TRBJ2-7): NAGVMQNPRHLVRRRGQEARLRCSPMKGHSHVYWYRQLPEEGLKFMVYLQKENIIDESGMPKERFSAEFPKEGPSILRIQQVVRGDSAAYFCASSPPGDYEQYFGPGTRLTVT.

This clone has only a few counts. This chain uses TRBV7-3 with TRBJ2-3, with TRBD2 identical over 9 bases. The length of the CDR3 is 16 residues. Per germline, CDR1 SGHTA and CDR2 FQGTGA. J lost 0 bases, V lost 3 bases, and 4 bases had no gene match. The CDR3 here is CASSLGLAGSTDTQYF. CDR3 bases: TGTGCCAGCAGCTTGGGGCTAGCGGGGAGCACAGATACGCAGTATTTT.

This clone has just one count. The chain uses TRBV30 and TRBJ1-5, with 7 positions matching TRBD1. The germline CDR1 and CDR2 sequences are GTSNPN and SVGIG (reference sequence). The junction had 4 bases not matched to a gene; V was cut back by 1 base and J by 4 bases. The CDR3 has 14 residues. The CDR3 protein is CAWSGGTENQPQHF. The CDR3 DNA follows: TGTGCCTGGAGTGGCGGGACAGAGAATCAGCCCCAGCATTTT.

The chain recombines TRBV5-6 with TRBJ2-1, with TRBD1 matching over 7 bases. The germline CDR1 and CDR2 sequences are SGHDT and YYEEEE. After removal of 3 bases from V and 3 bases from J, the junction contained 3 bases not matched to a gene. The CDR3 totals 14 residues. Here the CDR3 DNA reads TGTGCCAGCAGCTCGACAGGGATCTACAATGAGCAGTTCTTC. Its translation: CASSSTGIYNEQFF.

The chain combines TRBV7-8 with TRBJ1-2, with 7 bases lining up with TRBD1. Per the germline V gene, CDR1 is SGHVS and CDR2 is FQNEAQ. The CDR3 is 15 amino acids. J gave up 5 bases and V 1 base, and 7 bases lay outside the gene matches. The CDR3, as DNA: TGTGCCAGCAGCTTAGGCGGGGACAGCCTGTATGGCTACACCTTC. Amino acid sequence: CASSLGGDSLYGYTF.

The CDR3: CASSLTGVDGYTF. The CDR3 nucleotides are TGTGCCAGCAGTTTGACAGGGGTGGATGGCTACACCTTC. The rearrangement uses TRBV27 and TRBJ1-2; 8 nucleotides align to TRBD1. Unmatched junction bases numbered 3, after V lost 3 bases and J lost 6 bases. The CDR3 is made up of 13 amino acids. In germline, CDR1 is MNHEY, CDR2 SMNVEV (reference sequence).

This CDR3 is CASSLRTGGYEQYF. The CDR3 coding sequence is TGTGCCAGCAGTTTACGGACAGGGGGCTACGAGCAGTACTTC. The V and J genes are TRBV6-1 and TRBJ2-7, with 10 bases aligning to TRBD1. The CDR3 spans 14 residues. Germline V gives CDR1 MNHNS, CDR2 SASEGT. The V segment lost 5 bases and the J segment 3 bases; nucleotides outside the gene matches: 4.

This clone was seen a few times. The chain employs TRBV7-9 and TRBJ1-2; 7 positions match TRBD1. The CDR3 runs to 14 residues. Trimming at V came to 8 bases and at J to 4 bases, leaving 10 bases not matched to a gene. CDR1 and CDR2 (germline): SEHNR, FQNEAQ (reference sequence). The CDR3 loop is CASGPGTAGYGYTF. The DNA of the CDR3 is TGTGCCAGCGGCCCAGGGACAGCTGGCTATGGCTACACCTTC.

V is TRBV11-1 and J is TRBJ2-1; no reliable D call. CDR1 is SGHAT, CDR2 FQDESV, per germline (reference sequence). V was shortened by 3 bases and J by 4 bases, with 13 bases between the two germline ends. The CDR3 extends over 15 amino acids. The CDR3, as DNA: TGTGCCAGCAGCTTCTTGGCGGTTCAATACAATGAGCAGTTCTTC. Amino acids: CASSFLAVQYNEQFF.

The chain carries TRBV10-2 and TRBJ2-1; a weak D match, TRBD1 (5 bases). Germline V gene sequence: CDR1 WSHSY, CDR2 SAAADI. There are 10 residues in the CDR3. V was shortened by 8 bases and J by 10 bases, with 9 bases between the two germline ends. The CDR3 DNA follows: TGCGCCAGCCGGGCAGGGGAGCAGTTCTTC. Its protein is CASRAGEQFF.

The chain carries TRBV2 and TRBJ2-3, with D perhaps TRBD1 (5 bases). The CDR3 totals 14 residues. Germline CDR1 and CDR2: SNHLY and FYNNEI. Trimming cost V 1 base and J 4 bases, with 9 bases left between them. CDR3 nucleotides: TGTGCCAGCAGTGAAGGCAGGGAAGCAGATACGCAGTATTTT. Protein sequence: CASSEGREADTQYF.

The chain carries TRBV28 and TRBJ1-4; a possible D gene is TRBD1 (6 bases). In germline, CDR1 is MDHEN, CDR2 SYDVKM. The germline V and J ends were trimmed by 2 bases and 7 bases, with 11 bases remaining between them. This CDR3 comprises 14 residues. As DNA, the CDR3 is TGTGCCAGCAGTTTAGGCCAGGGGCGTGAAAAACTGTTTTTT. It specifies CASSLGQGREKLFF.

The V and J genes are TRBV19 and TRBJ1-1; D call uncertain. The V gene's germline CDR1 is LNHDA and CDR2 SQIVND (reference sequence). The CDR3 totals 13 residues. Trimming removed 1 base at V and 8 bases at J, with 11 bases between. The CDR3 sequence is CASSIAMGREAFF. DNA for the CDR3: TGTGCCAGTAGTATAGCCATGGGCAGAGAAGCTTTCTTT.